The rows below give T cell receptor beta chains drawn from one sample of a study of OX40 agonist ivuxolimab in advanced cancers. TCRdb's copy holds only in-frame clones and misses some; the assay was immunoSEQ multiplex PCR. The table records 7,000 to 8,000 clones, approximately 79% of them present only once. This specimen was CD4+ or CD8+ T cells sorted from blood, taken in a trial of the OX40 agonist ivuxolimab. These receptor sequences come from an adult with an advanced solid tumor such as melanoma, head and neck, liver or kidney cancer. Both conserved end residues are part of each CDR3. The D gene is left open where the match is weak. Clone size is stated in some rows and not others, as once, few, many or a class when expanded.

d_gene | abundance | j_gene | v_gene | CDR3aa | CDR3nt
- | - | TRBJ2-3 | TRBV4-1 | CASSHGAGTDTQYF | TGCGCCAGCAGCCATGGGGCAGGGACAGATACGCAGTATTTT
- | - | TRBJ2-5 | TRBV27 | CASSSQGGETQYF | TGTGCCAGCAGTTCACAGGGAGGGGAGACCCAGTACTTC
- | - | TRBJ2-3 | TRBV10-2 | CASSFASLGYTDTQYF | TGCGCCAGCAGTTTCGCTAGCCTCGGTTACACAGATACGCAGTATTTT
TRBD1 | - | TRBJ2-7 | TRBV28 | CASSPGQVPYEQYF | TGTGCCAGCAGTCCCGGACAGGTCCCCTACGAGCAGTACTTC
TRBD2 | - | TRBJ2-3 | TRBV4-2 | CASSPSGGAPSNPYTQYF | TGTGCCAGCAGCCCTAGCGGGGGGGCACCTTCCAACCCTTATACGCAGTATTTT
- | - | TRBJ1-4 | TRBV4-3 | CASSPPGEEKLFF | TGCGCCAGCAGCCCTCCCGGGGAAGAAAAACTGTTTTTT
- | medium-sized | TRBJ2-7 | TRBV27 | CASSPRGQFSYEQYF | TGTGCCAGCAGTCCCCGAGGGCAGTTCTCCTACGAGCAGTACTTC
TRBD1 | - | TRBJ1-1 | TRBV12-5 | CASGLVSNSQGMNTEAFF | TGTGCTAGTGGTTTGGTTTCTAACTCACAGGGGATGAACACTGAAGCTTTCTTT
TRBD1 | once | TRBJ2-7 | TRBV25-1 | CASSEYEGQFYEQYF | TGTGCCAGCAGTGAATATGAGGGACAGTTTTACGAGCAGTACTTC
TRBD2 | - | TRBJ2-3 | TRBV9 | CASRGLGDTQYF | TGTGCCAGCAGGGGACTAGGAGATACGCAGTATTTT
TRBD2 | - | TRBJ2-3 | TRBV6-6 | CASSLAGDLDTQYF | TGTGCCAGCAGTTTAGCGGGGGACCTGGATACGCAGTATTTT
TRBD1 | - | TRBJ2-7 | TRBV28 | CASIPTPRRQGESYEQYF | TGTGCCAGTATTCCTACACCCAGGCGACAGGGTGAGAGTTACGAGCAGTACTTC
- | - | TRBJ1-6 | TRBV6-5 | CASSYGGPDNSPLHF | TGTGCCAGCAGTTACGGGGGGCCAGATAATTCACCCCTCCACTTT
- | - | TRBJ2-3 | TRBV7-8 | CASSLAGSQLTDTQYF | TGTGCCAGCAGCTTAGCGGGTAGTCAACTCACAGATACGCAGTATTTT
TRBD1 | - | TRBJ2-7 | TRBV9 | CASSPWDSSYEQYF | TGTGCCAGCAGCCCCTGGGACAGCTCCTACGAGCAGTACTTC
- | few | TRBJ1-2 | TRBV7-2 | CASSLGYYGYTF | TGTGCCAGCAGCTTGGGTTACTATGGCTACACCTTC
- | - | TRBJ1-5 | TRBV4-2 | CASSQDGVSSNQPQHF | TGTGCCAGCAGCCAAGATGGGGTCAGTAGCAATCAGCCCCAGCATTTT
TRBD1 | - | TRBJ2-5 | TRBV9 | CASSPRRGLFSGQETQYF | TGTGCCAGCAGCCCCCGTAGGGGGCTCTTCTCCGGTCAAGAGACCCAGTACTTC
- | - | TRBJ2-1 | TRBV28 | CASSAFGAGYEQFF | TGTGCCAGCAGTGCCTTCGGGGCAGGATATGAGCAGTTCTTC
TRBD2 | - | TRBJ2-7 | TRBV19 | CASSMAGEVSYEQYF | TGTGCCAGTAGTATGGCGGGGGAGGTCTCCTACGAGCAGTACTTC
- | - | TRBJ2-1 | TRBV13 | CASSSQGRSSYNEQFF | TGTGCCAGCAGCTCCCAGGGGAGAAGCTCCTACAATGAGCAGTTCTTC
- | - | TRBJ2-7 | TRBV10-3 | CAISESGESSYEQYF | TGTGCCATCAGTGAGTCCGGGGAAAGCTCCTACGAGCAGTACTTC
- | once | TRBJ2-3 | TRBV6-6 | CASSHLGGGPDTQYF | TGTGCCAGCAGTCACCTAGGGGGGGGGCCTGATACGCAGTATTTT
- | - | TRBJ1-4 | TRBV4-2 | CASSQEYSYEKLFF | TGTGCCAGCAGCCAAGAGTACAGCTATGAAAAACTGTTTTTT
- | - | TRBJ1-2 | TRBV28 | CASSSVGRRGYGYTF | TGTGCCAGCAGTTCCGTCGGTAGGAGGGGCTATGGCTACACCTTC
- | - | TRBJ1-2 | TRBV12-2 | CASRLIGGTYRGWGYTF | TGTGCAAGTCGCCTAATAGGGGGGACCTACAGGGGTTGGGGCTACACCTTC
- | - | TRBJ1-2 | TRBV4-3 | CASSQDVGLGYGYTF | TGCGCCAGCAGCCAAGACGTGGGGCTAGGTTATGGCTACACCTTC
- | - | TRBJ1-5 | TRBV27 | CASSLSANQPQHF | TGTGCCAGCAGTTTATCCGCGAATCAGCCCCAGCATTTT
TRBD1 | - | TRBJ1-2 | TRBV29-1 | CSVARPDPGTGGVFNYGYTF | TGCAGCGTTGCCCGACCTGACCCCGGGACAGGGGGCGTCTTTAACTATGGCTACACCTTC
- | - | TRBJ2-4 | TRBV2 | CASSTDTVAKNIQYF | TGTGCCAGCAGTACGGACACTGTAGCCAAAAACATTCAGTACTTC
TRBD2 | - | TRBJ2-1 | TRBV7-2 | CASSTTSGAYNEQFF | TGTGCCAGCAGCACGACTAGCGGGGCCTACAATGAGCAGTTCTTC
- | - | TRBJ1-5 | TRBV11-2 | CASSLQQNQPQHF | TGTGCCAGCAGCTTACAGCAGAATCAGCCCCAGCATTTT
TRBD1 | once | TRBJ1-2 | TRBV6-5 | CASSPQGGIIYGYTF | TGTGCCAGCAGTCCGCAGGGGGGTATTATCTATGGCTACACCTTC
- | - | TRBJ2-7 | TRBV7-9 | CASSSGLSYEQYF | TGTGCCAGCAGCTCCGGACTGTCCTACGAGCAGTACTTC
- | - | TRBJ2-2 | TRBV27 | CASSTGIGNTGELFF | TGTGCCAGCAGCACAGGGATAGGCAACACCGGGGAGCTGTTTTTT
TRBD2 | - | TRBJ2-1 | TRBV9 | CASSDRTSGKILPTYNEQFF | TGTGCCAGCAGCGATCGGACTAGCGGGAAAATCCTTCCGACCTACAATGAGCAGTTCTTC
- | few | TRBJ1-1 | TRBV5-7 | CASTPSGSGTEAFF | TGTGCCAGCACGCCGTCGGGATCAGGCACTGAAGCTTTCTTT
- | - | TRBJ2-5 | TRBV7-9 | CASSFRRQETQYF | TGTGCCAGCAGCTTTAGAAGGCAAGAGACCCAGTACTTC
TRBD1 | - | TRBJ1-5 | TRBV6-5 | CASRPGTGVYQPQHF | TGTGCCAGCAGACCCGGGACAGGGGTTTATCAGCCCCAGCATTTT
TRBD2 | - | TRBJ2-1 | TRBV10-2 | CASSWSGGSSYNEQFF | TGCGCCAGCAGCTGGAGCGGGGGGAGCTCCTACAATGAGCAGTTCTTC
TRBD1 | - | TRBJ2-5 | TRBV7-9 | CASSPPDRGRPETQYF | TGTGCCAGCAGCCCCCCCGACAGGGGGCGCCCAGAGACCCAGTACTTC
TRBD1 | - | TRBJ2-7 | TRBV10-3 | CAIRGDRGGEQYF | TGTGCCATCAGGGGGGACAGGGGTGGCGAGCAGTACTTC
- | - | TRBJ2-2 | TRBV27 | CASSPTGELFF | TGTGCCAGCAGCCCGACCGGGGAGCTGTTTTTT
- | - | TRBJ1-2 | TRBV6-1 | CASSEALRSYTF | TGTGCCAGCAGTGAAGCCCTTCGCAGCTACACCTTC
TRBD2 | - | TRBJ2-1 | TRBV4-3 | CASGTSGRFDEQFF | TGCGCCAGCGGGACTAGCGGGAGGTTCGATGAGCAGTTCTTC
TRBD2 | few | TRBJ2-7 | TRBV2 | CASRASSGRSYEQYF | TGTGCCAGCAGAGCCTCTAGCGGCCGCTCCTACGAGCAGTACTTC
- | - | TRBJ1-1 | TRBV4-3 | CASSQDQASAEAFF | TGCGCCAGCAGCCAAGATCAGGCAAGTGCGGAAGCTTTCTTT
- | - | TRBJ2-7 | TRBV7-8 | CASSLADSYEQYF | TGTGCCAGCAGCTTGGCGGATTCCTACGAGCAGTACTTC
- | few | TRBJ2-2 | TRBV27 | CASSISVGGELFF | TGTGCCAGCAGTATAAGTGTCGGCGGGGAGCTGTTTTTT
TRBD1 | - | TRBJ2-7 | TRBV6-4 | CASSDSDRGSYEQYF | TGTGCCAGCAGTGACTCGGACAGGGGATCCTACGAGCAGTACTTC
- | - | TRBJ2-3 | TRBV10-3 | CAITRGGVGTDTQYF | TGTGCCATCACCAGGGGCGGGGTGGGCACAGATACGCAGTATTTT
- | - | TRBJ1-1 | TRBV9 | CASGWGQNTEAFF | TGTGCCAGCGGCTGGGGACAGAACACTGAAGCTTTCTTT
TRBD2 | - | TRBJ2-5 | TRBV19 | CASSIGFGGMIPKQETQYF | TGTGCCAGTAGTATAGGATTCGGGGGGATGATCCCGAAACAAGAGACCCAGTACTTC
- | - | TRBJ2-7 | TRBV4-1 | CASSQPADGYEQYF | TGCGCCAGCAGCCAACCAGCGGACGGCTACGAGCAGTACTTC
- | - | TRBJ1-1 | TRBV11-3 | CASSPTGSEAFF | TGTGCCAGCAGCCCGACAGGATCTGAAGCTTTCTTT
- | few | TRBJ2-7 | TRBV4-3 | CASSQSRSYEQYF | TGCGCCAGCAGCCAATCTAGAAGCTACGAGCAGTACTTC
- | few | TRBJ1-5 | TRBV12-5 | CASGFGGDQPQHF | TGTGCTAGTGGTTTCGGCGGGGATCAGCCCCAGCATTTT
- | - | TRBJ1-2 | TRBV6-1 | CASSDRVYGYTF | TGTGCCAGCAGTGACCGGGTCTATGGCTACACCTTC